This TCR beta chain emerged from a study of T cell responses to AZD1222 COVID-19 vaccine. Points on this clone: Its antigen remains unknown. Additional DNA sequences in this sample encode the identical CDR3.

Some clones are missing from TCRdb's copy, which holds only in-frame ones; the method was immunoSEQ multiplex PCR. The sample lists about 120,000 clones, 88% occurring once. Study results and caveats: Sampling that yielded the repertoires occurred only after the peak T cell response. Rises in breadth and depth of Spike-specific TCRs came after two AZD1222 doses. Regions 160-218 and 743-854 dominated among vaccine-associated CD4 TCRs spanning spike. Most donors were white British, females outnumbered males, and clonal diversity was possibly underestimated.

Trimming shortened V by 5 bases and J by 2 bases, and 9 bases separated the two germline ends. The CDR3 contains 13 residues. Germline values: CDR1 SGHAT, CDR2 FQNNGV. The rearrangement joins TRBV11-2 to TRBJ1-1, with D maybe TRBD1 (5 bases). The material sequenced was peripheral blood, taken on day 0 of AZD1222 vaccination. The sequence was collected from an adult in good health. The CDR3 sequence is CASSLDRNTEAFF. The DNA of the CDR3 is TGTGCCAGCAGCCTCGACAGAAACACTGAAGCTTTCTTT.